This T cell receptor beta chain comes out of a study of cytomegalovirus exposure and HLA in healthy donors. Findings of the study overall: TCR beta sequences reportedly predicted most subjects' HLA-A and HLA-B alleles accurately. TCR beta chain V- and J-gene trimming was linked, in a later analysis, to a missense variant in DCLRE1C. The number of N-insertions in an Asian-associated ancestry cluster was reportedly below the approximately 700-donor mean in a later analysis.

Germline values: CDR1 MDHEN, CDR2 SYDVKM. The CDR3 spans 15 residues. The J segment lost 9 bases and the V segment lost 6 bases, leaving 13 bases of the junction unmatched. PCR employed 60 Vbeta and 13 Jbeta primers. The protocol was immunoSEQ multiplex PCR, while the TCRdb copy is restricted to in-frame clones and leaves out a portion. The table includes about 55,000 clones, 70% to 85% detected once. This clone was picked up a small number of times. Its antigen remains unknown. The chain employs TRBV28 and TRBJ1-5; TRBD1 agrees at 8 bases. Sequenced material: PBMCs. This receptor was taken from a man between 25 and 39 years old in good health and CMV-seronegative. CDR3 DNA: TGTGCCAGCAGGCTGAGCCGACAGGGGCCGGGGCCCCAGCATTTT. Amino acid sequence: CASRLSRQGPGPQHF. The full variable domain, its missing parts supplied by reference TRBV28 and TRBJ1-5, is DVKVTQSSRYLVKRTGEKVFLECVQDMDHENMFWYRQDPGLGLRLIYFSYDVKMKEKGDIPEGYSVSREKKERFSLILESASTNQTSMYLCASRLSRQGPGPQHFGDGTRLSIL.